The clone carrying this TCR beta chain turned up a few times. Its target is not known. The data derive from a study of T cells in Graves' hyperthyroidism and ophthalmopathy. TCR beta CDR3 regions were amplified from RNA. Researchers ran a first-round RT-PCR on the TCR CDR3 using the HTBI primer set. One entry per CDR3 protein, called by TCRdb with MiXCR from the multiplex PCR reads. The sample lists a few hundred thousand distinct CDR3 sequences, around a sixth occurring once. Trimming removed 6 bases at V and 0 bases at J, with 12 bases between. Germline V gives CDR1 LNHDA, CDR2 SQIVND (reference sequence). CDR3 length: 15 residues. The study's findings and limits: Model predictions of ophthalmopathy came a median approximately seven months before onset.

The receptor was isolated from a woman in her forties or fifties with Graves' hyperthyroidism. The J gene is TRBJ1-3, the V gene TRBV19, with a possible D match to TRBD1 (6 bases). The source material was blood. The CDR3: CASSPGQSSGNTIYF. The DNA for the CDR3 is TGTGCCAGTAGCCCCGGACAGTCCTCTGGAAACACCATATATTTT.